These 6 T cell receptor beta chains share one sample of origin, sequenced in a study of blood T cells in healthy people across ages. Then a second PCR, running roughly 7 to 11 cycles, was carried out with a sample-barcoded 5' primer and a J-beta primer mix. TCRdb processed the 5' RACE reads anew with MiXCR; each CDR3 protein has one entry. Altogether 550,000 to 600,000 distinct CDR3 sequences are present, roughly 48% being singletons, with the ten largest covering around 23%. Input material: blood. Receptors originate from a man at least 80 years old in good health.

This clonotype came up many times. The gene calls are TRBV6-6 and TRBJ2-1; D is undetermined. The CDR3 contains 12 residues. Germline values: CDR1 MNHNY, CDR2 SVGAGI (reference sequence). Trimming shortened V by 2 bases and J by 5 bases, and 4 bases separated the two germline ends. In nucleotides, the CDR3 is TGTGCCAGCAGTTACATAGACAATGAGCAGTTCTTC. It encodes CASSYIDNEQFF.

This sequence joins TRBV29-1 and TRBJ2-1; 10 nucleotides match TRBD2. CDR3 length: 17 residues. Germline trimming cut 4 bases from V and 4 bases from J; bases unmatched to any gene: 13. The germline CDR1 and CDR2 sequences are SQVTM and ANQGSEA. CDR3 in amino acids: CSVGATIGGLAYNEQFF. The CDR3 nucleotides read TGCAGCGTTGGCGCAACGATAGGGGGACTAGCGTACAATGAGCAGTTCTTC.

The chain couples TRBV20-1 to TRBJ2-3; D unclear. From germline, CDR1 is DFQATT and CDR2 SNEGSKA (reference sequence). The CDR3 has 13 residues. V lost 2 bases and J lost 5, with 11 bases in between. CDR3 nucleotide sequence: TGCAGTGCTAGAAGGACCAAGGTAGATACGCAGTATTTT. It yields the protein CSARRTKVDTQYF.

The chain carries TRBV29-1 and TRBJ2-5; 7 bases match TRBD2. Germline V gene data show CDR1 as SQVTM and CDR2 as ANQGSEA. This CDR3 is built from 13 residues. Trimming took 7 bases from V and 11 from J; bases not matched to a gene: 16. The CDR3 DNA follows: TGCAGCGCCGAGGGGCTAGCGGACAATGAGCAGTACTTC. Translated, it gives CSAEGLADNEQYF.

The chain employs TRBV4-2 and TRBJ2-6, with TRBD2 matching over 7 bases. The CDR3 consists of 18 residues. The V segment lost 0 bases and the J segment 0 bases; nucleotides outside the gene matches: 5. Germline V gene sequence: CDR1 LGHNA, CDR2 YNFKEQ. CDR3 amino acids: CASSQEWGGPSGANVLTF. The CDR3 DNA reads as TGTGCCAGCAGCCAAGAATGGGGGGGACCCTCTGGGGCCAACGTCCTGACTTTC.

At least ten counts were recorded for this clonotype. The chain couples TRBV6-6 to TRBJ2-7; 14 bases fit TRBD2. CDR1 MNHNY and CDR2 SVGAGI come from the germline V gene (reference sequence). This CDR3 is built from 16 residues. Trimming cost V 0 bases and J 6 bases; bases outside gene matches: 4. The chain's CDR3 is CASSYSGLAGETEQYF. The CDR3 DNA reads as TGTGCCAGCAGTTACTCGGGACTAGCGGGAGAAACCGAGCAGTACTTC.